The 5 T cell receptor beta chains below all came from one sample that was sequenced in a study of T cells in localized non-small cell lung cancer. Produced via immunoSEQ multiplex PCR; TCRdb's table is partial and in-frame only. The table lists 1,500 to 2,000 clones, less than 25% of them singletons. The source material was normal lung tissue next to the tumor, sampled before any cancer treatment. The source is a female donor at least 60 years old with stage I lung adenocarcinoma.

This clone was detected once. The chain recombines TRBV18 with TRBJ1-2; 7 positions agree with TRBD1. With 3 bases clipped from V and 3 bases from J, the junction kept 10 bases outside the gene matches. Germline loops: CDR1 KGHSH, CDR2 LQKENI. The CDR3 is 16 amino acids. This chain's CDR3 is CASSPGKGAGDYGYTF. The CDR3 nucleotides read TGTGCCAGCTCACCGGGAAAGGGGGCCGGGGACTATGGCTACACCTTC.

This chain connects TRBV9 to TRBJ1-5; perhaps TRBD1 as D (5 bases). Germline loops: CDR1 SGDLS, CDR2 YYNGEE. The V and J ends lost 5 bases and 5 bases respectively, with 17 bases between them. This CDR3 is 15 amino acids long. Here the CDR3 DNA reads TGTGCCAGCAGGAATTCCCTGGGGGAGGATCAGCCCCAGCATTTT. It is translated as CASRNSLGEDQPQHF. Full variable domain (outside the CDR3, taken from reference TRBV9 and TRBJ1-5): DSGVTQTPKHLITATGQRVTLRCSPRSGDLSVYWYQQSLDQGLQFLIQYYNGEERAKGNILERFSAQQFPDLHSELNLSSLELGDSALYFCASRNSLGEDQPQHFGDGTRLSIL.

This clone is labeled as medium-sized. In DNA, the CDR3 is TGTGCCAGCAGCTTAGGGCCCCTGAACACTGAAGCTTTCTTT. This sequence encodes CASSLGPLNTEAFF. The V and J genes are TRBV11-3 and TRBJ1-1; D not resolved. CDR1 is SGHNT and CDR2 is YENEEA in the germline V gene. The CDR3 is 14 amino acids. The V end lost 1 base, the J end lost 0 bases, and 6 bases lay between the germline ends.

The rearrangement uses TRBV6-8 and TRBJ1-2; 9 bases agree with TRBD1. The CDR3 spans 16 residues. Germline V gene data show CDR1 as MNHGY and CDR2 as SAAAGT. V shed 5 bases, J shed 7 bases, and the junction held 14 bases outside the gene matches. CDR3: CASSGVGTGSPGGYTF. The DNA of the CDR3 is TGTGCCAGCAGTGGTGTCGGGACAGGGTCCCCGGGTGGCTACACCTTC.

This clone occurred a few times. The chain is built from TRBV4-1 and TRBJ1-1; D gene uncertain. The V and J ends lost 0 bases and 4 bases respectively, with 6 bases between them. The V gene's germline CDR1 is MGHRA and CDR2 YSYEKL. This CDR3 is 13 amino acids long. The CDR3 DNA sequence: TGCGCCAGCAGCCAAGAGGCGGCCACTGAAGCTTTCTTT. It is translated as CASSQEAATEAFF.